This TCR beta chain was recovered during a study of blood T cells in healthy people across ages (dated by TCRdb to about 2015). At the level of the whole study: In model experiments, template switching captured about one uniquely barcoded TCR beta cDNA molecule for every two T cells. The study analyzed two additional independent replicas of 1 million unique cDNA reads from the same blood draw for two donors, one aged 18 to 30 and one aged 80 or older. Four age groups were formed from the donors: young (average roughly 15 years), middle-aged (just under 40), aged (under 70) and long-lived (roughly 88). Donors of different ages were randomly distributed across sequencing lanes to avoid experimental bias. Using deep sequencing normalized with unique cDNA molecular identifiers, the study measured how TCR beta repertoire diversity changes with age.

To prepare the library, 5' RACE was applied. The data were produced on an Illumina HiSeq 2500. The second PCR ran for roughly 7 to 12 cycles and used a J-beta primer mix along with a sample-barcoded 5' primer. A template-switch 5' adaptor carrying 12 random nucleotides introduced a unique molecular identifier onto each TCR beta cDNA molecule. Each sample yielded at least 2.5 million CDR3-containing paired-end reads. First-strand cDNA synthesis was performed from all RNA using the Mint cDNA synthesis kit, with priming by a TRBC-specific oligonucleotide. Following uracil-DNA glycosylase treatment, all cDNA underwent a first 18-cycle PCR with the universal primers M1SS and BC2_uni_R. The authors' pipeline ran thus. For normalization, 1 million high-quality reads, each with a distinct molecular identifier, were randomly selected from each sample. Instead of being binned into consensus sequences, reads with shared molecular identifiers were discarded. MiTCR, run with a Q25 quality threshold and the strictest error-elimination algorithm, handled CDR3 identification, clonotype clustering and error correction. Lower-bound total TCR beta diversity was estimated with a nonparametric unseen species model using Euler transformation. Using fastp trimming at Q25 and MiXCR clonotype assembly, TCRdb reanalyzed the public sequencing data and kept in-frame beta chains. Rows with a matching CDR3 protein are joined into one entry that keeps the most common DNA and genes. The V and J calls here are based on TCRdb, not the publication. Counted in this sample were 910,000 or so distinct CDR3 sequences; roughly 51% of them appeared once. Over 20% of the sample is held by the ten biggest clonotypes.

The donors were roughly 40 Caucasian individuals from Russia, aged about 6 to 100 years, who were systemically healthy. Ten milliliters of peripheral blood were drawn from each donor into EDTA-treated Vacutainer tubes. Ficoll-Paque density-gradient centrifugation was used to isolate PBMCs, with at least 6 million per sample. Total RNA, at least 5 micrograms per sample, was extracted from PBMCs with Trizol reagent. For every donor, an aliquot of PBMCs went through flow cytometry to measure the percentages of naive CD45RAhigh/CD27high T cells. Sequences MNHEY (CDR1) and SMNVEV (CDR2) are obtained from the germline V gene (reference sequence). Spanning cysteine to phenylalanine, the CDR3 consists of 19 amino acids. CDR3 DNA is the only sequence kept; it has 57 bases, read in frame from the first base. V is clipped by 3 bases and J by 2 bases, and the sequence between their germline boundaries is 20 bases long.

What the research found in general, with its limitations: Observed TCR beta diversity correlated strongly with the percentage of naive T cells measured by flow cytometry. As age increased, observed TCR beta diversity per million T cells dropped in a roughly linear way, and a significant reduction was already evident by age 40. Estimates of total diversity based on one million sequenced T cells were considered lower bounds and underestimates. Since profiling was done on bulk unsorted PBMCs, naive and antigen-experienced compartments could not be conclusively compared. Because donor CMV infection status was unknown, age-related changes in expanded clonotypes were potentially confounded. The long-lived group showed more naive CD4+ T cells, fewer expanded clones and increased TCR diversity than the aged group, suggesting age selection.

Notes on this clonotype: Its binding antigen is unknown. Per-base qualities were not stored, and no clone one base away is much larger.

Recombination linked TRBV27 to TRBJ2-6; no D gene is confidently identified. Sequencing was performed on blood. The sequence came from an older woman in good health. The CDR3 is CASSFSSSREVTGANVLTF. The nucleotides are TGTGCCAGCAGTTTCTCCTCCTCACGAGAGGTTACTGGGGCCAACGTCCTGACTTTC.